The T cell receptor beta chain under discussion was sequenced for a study of cytomegalovirus exposure and HLA in healthy donors. For the study at large: An analysis done earlier identified more than 90 million unique TCR beta sequences from about 179 million T cells.

A remark on this clone: As yet, its antigen is unknown.

This CDR3 spans 15 amino acids. The V gene's germline CDR1 is MNHEY and CDR2 SVGAGI. With 7 bases removed from V and 0 bases from J, the gap between germline ends came to 14 bases. Primers: 60 Vbeta forward and 13 Jbeta reverse. The protocol was immunoSEQ multiplex PCR, while the TCRdb copy is restricted to in-frame clones and leaves out a portion. The sample gives some 76,000 clones, about 78% of which show up once; about 8.2% is in the top ten. Overall study findings and caveats: V segments that were indistinguishable, TRBV6-2 and TRBV6-3 among them, were omitted from analysis.

The chain employs TRBV6-5 and TRBJ2-3; tentative D call: TRBD2 (6 bases). This TCR was sampled from a woman aged 40 to 50 in good health and CMV-seropositive. Sample: PBMCs. CDR3 nucleotide sequence: TGTGCCAGCACCAAGGAGGGGACTAGCACAGATACGCAGTATTTT. Translating gives CASTKEGTSTDTQYF.